This T cell receptor (beta chain) originates from a study of cytomegalovirus exposure and HLA in healthy donors. Across the study: The approximately 100 million unique TCR beta sequences, from 150 million to 200 million T cells, were found by an earlier analysis.

Trimming left V 5 bases short and J 3 bases short, with 8 bases between. The CDR3 is made up of 13 amino acids. Germline V CDR1 and CDR2: SGHAT, FQNNGV. A word on this clone: The antigen is not known.

Overall study findings and caveats: Accurate HLA-A and HLA-B prediction from TCR beta sequences was reported for most subjects.

Researchers ran the PCR with 60 Vbeta and 13 Jbeta primers. TCRdb's copy holds only in-frame clones and misses some; the assay was immunoSEQ multiplex PCR. The table lists approximately 290,000 clones, 75% to 85% of them singletons. Donors sampled were nominally healthy, though unrecorded immune exposures were likely. The sample taken for sequencing was PBMCs. The V gene is TRBV11-2, the J gene TRBJ1-5; possibly TRBD1 for D (5 bases). The sequence was obtained from a girl aged 2-15 years in good health and CMV-seronegative. The CDR3, as DNA: TGTGCCAGCAGCCCGACAGACAATCAGCCCCAGCATTTT. Protein sequence: CASSPTDNQPQHF.